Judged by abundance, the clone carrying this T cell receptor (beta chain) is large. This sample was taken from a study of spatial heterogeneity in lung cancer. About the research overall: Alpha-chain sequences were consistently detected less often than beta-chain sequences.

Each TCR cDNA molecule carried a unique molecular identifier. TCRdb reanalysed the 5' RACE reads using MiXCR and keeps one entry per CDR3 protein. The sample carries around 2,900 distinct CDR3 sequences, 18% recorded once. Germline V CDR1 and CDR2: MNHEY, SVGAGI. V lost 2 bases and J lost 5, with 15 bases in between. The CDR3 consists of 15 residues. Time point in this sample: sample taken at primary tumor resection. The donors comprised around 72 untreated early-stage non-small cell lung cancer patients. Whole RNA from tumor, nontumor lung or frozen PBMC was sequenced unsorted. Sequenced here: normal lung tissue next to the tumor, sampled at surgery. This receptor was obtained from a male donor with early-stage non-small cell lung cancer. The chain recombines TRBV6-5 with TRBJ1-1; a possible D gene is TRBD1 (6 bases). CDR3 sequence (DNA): TGTGCCAGCAGTTACGGGAGGGGGTTCCGGACTGAAGCTTTCTTT. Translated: CASSYGRGFRTEAFF.